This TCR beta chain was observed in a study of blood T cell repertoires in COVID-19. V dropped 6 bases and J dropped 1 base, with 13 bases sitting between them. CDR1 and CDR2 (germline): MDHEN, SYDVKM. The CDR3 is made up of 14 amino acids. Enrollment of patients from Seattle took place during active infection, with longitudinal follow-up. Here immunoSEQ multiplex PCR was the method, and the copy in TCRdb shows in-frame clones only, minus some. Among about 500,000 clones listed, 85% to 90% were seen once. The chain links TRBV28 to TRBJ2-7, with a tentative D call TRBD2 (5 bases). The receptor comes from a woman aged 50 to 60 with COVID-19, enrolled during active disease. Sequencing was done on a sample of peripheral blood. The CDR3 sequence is CASSPNGGSYEQYF. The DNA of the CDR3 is TGTGCCAGCAGCCCGAATGGAGGTTCCTACGAGCAGTACTTC.